The sample holds a few counts of the clone carrying this TCR beta chain. Its matching antigen is unknown. Using its own MiXCR run on the 5' RACE reads, TCRdb lists one record per CDR3 protein. The table includes about 360,000 distinct CDR3 sequences, approximately 13% detected once. This entry comes from a study of T-cell memory formation after mild COVID-19. This CDR3 has 15 residues. Trimming removed 1 base from V and 0 bases from J, with 4 bases in between. Germline V gene lookup returns CDR1 LNHNV and CDR2 YYDKDF (reference sequence). Whole-study findings and limits: CD4+ clones that contracted lay mainly in CM and EM; CD8+ ones lay in EMRA. Contracting clones from day 15 to 85 had balanced CD4/CD8; later expanders favoured CD4+.

The specimen was PBMCs or a T cell subset sorted from them (not recorded which). The chain joins TRBV15 to TRBJ2-6; D is undetermined. The receptor was derived from a man aged 18 to 29 who had mild COVID-19 (a few samples of this study predate the infection). Cell type and time point are not known. CDR3 nucleotides: TGTGCCACCAGCAGAGCGGGCTCTGGGGCCAACGTCCTGACTTTC. Translation: CATSRAGSGANVLTF.